This T cell receptor beta chain emerged from a study of blood T cell repertoires in COVID-19. Study-level background: The United States, Italy and Spain provided the acute and convalescent COVID-19 samples. From T cells, B-cell-depleted T cells, or PBMCs came the material, which was cDNA or gDNA.

The CDR3 is 11 residues long. The germline gives CDR1 LNHDA, CDR2 SQIVND (reference sequence). Trimming removed 7 bases at V and 6 bases at J, with 8 bases between. The data were produced by immunoSEQ multiplex PCR, yet TCRdb's version contains in-frame clones alone and is incomplete. There are 300,000 to 400,000 clones in the sample; about 86% occur only once, and around 4.2% lies in the top ten. Participants spanned ages about 18 to 90 years and resided in roughly 22 US areas. Which cohort a participant joined came from the clinical history participants gave. Sample: PBMCs or T cells enriched from blood (not recorded which). The TCR was taken from a middle-aged woman with acute COVID-19. The chain carries TRBV19 and TRBJ2-3; unclear D gene. The CDR3 DNA sequence: TGTGCCAGTACGCAAGCGGATACGCAGTATTTT. It translates to CASTQADTQYF.